The 26 T cell receptor beta chains in this list originate from one sample, sequenced in a study of vaccination and CD4 T cells after COVID-19. As to treatment: approximately nine-day PBMC culture with coronavirus spike peptide pools or control peptides (ViraFEST assay). One should note that the unexposed donor's CD4+ T cells were collected before the COVID-19 pandemic (2011-2018). No antigen is known for these receptors. The Oncomine TCR Beta short-read assay sequenced DNA from cultured CD4+ T cells. It was from cultured CD4+ T cells that genomic DNA was extracted. One entry per CDR3 protein, called by TCRdb with MiXCR from the PCR reads. Of about 9,200 distinct CDR3 sequences in the sample, about 32% were seen once. Specimen: CD4+ T cells from blood, cultured in vitro. The source is a human donor in good health.

The chain recombines TRBV20-1 with TRBJ1-1; no reliable D call. The CDR3 is made up of 12 amino acids. Germline CDR1 reads DFQATT; CDR2 reads SNEGSKA (reference sequence). Trimming cost V 3 bases and J 5 bases, with 10 bases left between them. DNA of the CDR3: TGCAGTGCTAGGGTTGGAAGTACTGAAGCTTTCTTT. Translated, it gives CSARVGSTEAFF.

The chain employs TRBV7-2 and TRBJ2-2; D is unclear. Germline V gene sequence: CDR1 SGHTA, CDR2 FQGNSA. Trimming pared 1 base from V and 4 bases from J, leaving 7 bases between. The length of the CDR3 is 14 residues. CDR3 region: CASSLGRPTGELFF. The CDR3 bases are TGTGCCAGCAGCTTAGGGCGGCCCACCGGGGAGCTGTTTTTT.

V usage is TRBV18 and J usage is TRBJ2-7; 14 nucleotides match TRBD2. In germline, CDR1 is KGHSH, CDR2 LQKENI. The V segment lost 3 bases and the J segment 3 bases; nucleotides outside the gene matches: 10. The CDR3 is 18 residues long. The DNA for the CDR3 is TGTGCCAGCTCACCGTTTGCTGGAGGGACTAGCGGGAGCTACGAGCAGTACTTC. Translated: CASSPFAGGTSGSYEQYF.

V usage is TRBV19 and J usage is TRBJ1-5, with TRBD1 identical over 8 bases. V gave up 3 bases and J gave up 4 bases; unmatched junction bases: 8. Germline assignment: CDR1 LNHDA and CDR2 SQIVND (reference sequence). The CDR3 consists of 16 residues. The CDR3 DNA reads TGTGCCAGTAGTATTTCAGGGGGCGTAGCGAATCAGCCCCAGCATTTT. Encoded protein: CASSISGGVANQPQHF.

On this clonotype: One junction end disagrees with the germline gene, perhaps due to a read error. The chain has TRBV28 and TRBJ1-1; 7 bases match TRBD1. Germline CDR1 and CDR2: MDHEN and SYDVKM. CDR3 length: 14 amino acids. The CDR3 nucleotides are TGTGCCAGCAGATTATCCATCTTACAGGGGCGGACTTTCTTT. The encoded protein is CASRLSILQGRTFF.

The V and J genes are TRBV6-1 and TRBJ1-1; maybe TRBD1 (6 bases). CDR3 length: 13 amino acids. Per germline, CDR1 MNHNS and CDR2 SASEGT. Trimming removed 6 bases from V and 11 bases from J, with 19 bases in between. Here the CDR3 reads CASSLQGGAGAFF. CDR3 bases: TGTGCCAGCAGCCTACAGGGCGGGGCCGGCGCTTTCTTT.

V usage is TRBV11-3 and J usage is TRBJ2-1; possibly TRBD2 for D (5 bases). Looked up from germline, CDR1 is SGHNT and CDR2 is YENEEA. The CDR3 runs to 13 residues. Deletions cut 11 bases from V and 0 bases from J, with 11 bases between. CDR3 loop: CAGWELSYNEQFF. The CDR3 bases are TGTGCCGGGTGGGAGCTCTCCTACAATGAGCAGTTCTTC.

This clonotype was observed a few times. CDR3 sequence: CSARDPGRSYNEQFF. The CDR3 DNA sequence: TGCAGTGCTAGAGATCCGGGCAGAAGCTACAATGAGCAGTTCTTC. This chain links TRBV20-1 with TRBJ2-1; D remains unclear. Germline values: CDR1 DFQATT, CDR2 SNEGSKA (reference sequence). V was pared by 0 bases and J by 3 bases, with 12 bases between. The CDR3 is made up of 15 amino acids.

This sequence joins TRBV20-1 and TRBJ1-3, with D uncertain. The CDR3 spans 11 residues. The V and J ends lost 7 bases and 4 bases respectively, with 8 bases between them. Germline-derived CDR1 and CDR2 are DFQATT and SNEGSKA (reference sequence). The CDR3 loop is CSGAEGNTIYF. In DNA form, the CDR3 reads TGCAGTGGAGCGGAAGGAAACACCATATATTTT.

This clonotype was seen more than once but under ten times. The chain is built from TRBV20-1 and TRBJ1-6, with TRBD1 identical over 8 bases. The CDR3 is made up of 14 amino acids. The germline V gene encodes CDR1 DFQATT and CDR2 SNEGSKA (reference sequence). Trimming cost V 6 bases and J 7 bases; bases outside gene matches: 8. CDR3 nucleotide sequence: TGCAGTGCACCGACAGGGGCGGACAATTCACCCCTCCACTTT. Translation gives CSAPTGADNSPLHF.

V and J are TRBV6-2 or TRBV6-3 and TRBJ1-1; D not certain. Trimming pared 3 bases from V and 8 bases from J, leaving 16 bases between. Looked up from germline, CDR1 is MNHEY and CDR2 is SVGEGT. The CDR3 consists of 14 residues. The CDR3 region is CASSYRQFVIEAFF. The CDR3 DNA sequence: TGTGCCAGCAGTTATAGGCAATTTGTAATAGAAGCTTTCTTT.

The chain recombines TRBV7-9 with TRBJ2-7; 9 bases line up with TRBD2. Germline CDR1 is SEHNR and CDR2 is FQNEAQ (reference sequence). The CDR3 is made up of 14 amino acids. Germline trimming cut 1 base from V and 3 bases from J; bases unmatched to any gene: 1. The DNA of the CDR3 is TGTGCCAGCAGCTTAGAAGCGGGAGGCTACGAGCAGTACTTC. This gives the protein CASSLEAGGYEQYF.

V gene TRBV20-1 combines with J gene TRBJ2-7; D tentatively reads TRBD1 or TRBD2 (5 bases each). Deletions cut 0 bases from V and 0 bases from J, with 18 bases between. Germline V CDR1 and CDR2: DFQATT, SNEGSKA (reference sequence). The CDR3 contains 17 residues. CDR3 coding DNA: TGCAGTGCTAGAGATCTATCGGGGCGGGTTAACTCCTACGAGCAGTACTTC. Encoded protein: CSARDLSGRVNSYEQYF.

The rearrangement uses TRBV4-3 and TRBJ1-6, with 7 bases that match TRBD1. From germline, CDR1 is LGHNA and CDR2 YSLEER. The CDR3 consists of 15 residues. The ends lost 1 base at V and 5 bases at J; junction bases unmatched: 2. This CDR3 is CASSQVGTDNSPLHF. DNA of the CDR3: TGCGCCAGCAGCCAAGTTGGGACAGATAATTCACCCCTCCACTTT.

This rearrangement joins TRBV24-1 to TRBJ2-7; tentative D call: TRBD1 (6 bases). The V end lost 2 bases, the J end lost 4 bases, and 11 bases lay between the germline ends. Germline CDR1 KGHDR, CDR2 SFDVKD. The CDR3 is 14 residues long. The CDR3 region is CATSDSNRAYEQYF. The CDR3 DNA reads as TGTGCCACCAGTGATTCCAACAGGGCGTACGAGCAGTACTTC.

This clonotype was picked up a small number of times. The V call is TRBV20-1, the J call TRBJ2-7; a possible D gene is TRBD2 (6 bases). Looked up from germline, CDR1 is DFQATT and CDR2 is SNEGSKA (reference sequence). V was clipped by 7 bases and J by 0 bases, with 16 bases between them. The CDR3 length is 14 residues. CDR3 protein: CSVRLGGASYEQYF. DNA for the CDR3: TGCAGTGTCAGGCTCGGGGGAGCCTCCTACGAGCAGTACTTC.

The chain recombines TRBV6-1 with TRBJ2-3; unclear D gene. This CDR3 region has 12 residues. The germline V gene has CDR1 MNHNS and CDR2 SASEGT. With 6 bases removed from V and 3 bases from J, the gap between germline ends came to 7 bases. CDR3 nucleotides: TGTGCCAGCAGAAAGCCGACAGATACGCAGTATTTT. Its translation: CASRKPTDTQYF.

This clonotype appeared a few times. This chain links TRBV30 with TRBJ1-1, with a weak D call TRBD1 (6 bases). CDR1 and CDR2 (germline): GTSNPN, SVGIG (reference sequence). V shed 2 bases and J shed 1 base, with 8 bases lying between them. The length of the CDR3 is 13 residues. This chain's CDR3 is CAWSRGANTEAFF. CDR3 coding DNA: TGTGCCTGGAGTAGGGGGGCGAACACTGAAGCTTTCTTT.

V gene TRBV27 combines with J gene TRBJ2-7; D not certain. The CDR3 consists of 14 residues. Trimming removed 2 bases at V and 7 bases at J, with 15 bases between. The V gene's germline CDR1 is MNHEY and CDR2 SMNVEV (reference sequence). The chain's CDR3 is CASSLSLRVGEQYF. CDR3 nucleotides: TGTGCCAGCAGTTTAAGTTTGCGAGTGGGAGAGCAGTACTTC.

This clonotype appeared a few times. The junction does not match germline at one end; this may be a read error. The gene calls are TRBV12-3 or TRBV12-4 and TRBJ2-1, with a tentative D call TRBD2 (6 bases). This CDR3 is built from 11 residues. The CDR3 sequence: CASSLRDEVLF. As DNA, the CDR3 is TGTGCCAGCAGTTTGCGGGACGAGGTGCTCTTC.

The chain employs TRBV20-1 and TRBJ1-5; D unclear. The germline V and J ends were trimmed by 4 bases and 7 bases, with 11 bases remaining between them. The length of the CDR3 is 12 residues. CDR1 and CDR2 (germline): DFQATT, SNEGSKA (reference sequence). DNA of the CDR3: TGCAGTGCTAAAGGTCCTGGGCAGCCCCAGCATTTT. Encoded protein: CSAKGPGQPQHF.

V and J are TRBV29-1 and TRBJ2-5; weak D call: TRBD2 (6 bases). The V and J ends lost 3 bases and 3 bases respectively, with 8 bases between them. Germline CDR1 is SQVTM and CDR2 is ANQGSEA. This CDR3 has 12 amino acids. The CDR3 DNA sequence: TGCAGCGTTGATTCGGGGGAAGAGACCCAGTACTTC. This translates into CSVDSGEETQYF.

The chain couples TRBV12-3 or TRBV12-4 to TRBJ1-2; D is undetermined. This CDR3 is built from 15 residues. Trimming shortened V by 4 bases and J by 2 bases, and 14 bases separated the two germline ends. CDR3 loop: CASSSRRRSNYGYTF. CDR3 sequence (DNA): TGTGCCAGCAGTTCCAGACGGAGGTCAAACTATGGCTACACCTTC.

The rearrangement links TRBV27 to TRBJ2-3; D tentatively fits TRBD1 or TRBD2 (5 bases each). The germline gives CDR1 MNHEY, CDR2 SMNVEV (reference sequence). This CDR3 spans 15 amino acids. V was clipped by 3 bases and J by 2 bases, with 12 bases between them. The CDR3 DNA is TGTGCCAGCAGTTTTATTGGGGGAGTCACAGATACGCAGTATTTT. This encodes CASSFIGGVTDTQYF.

The chain links TRBV6-1 to TRBJ2-2; D perhaps matches TRBD1 (6 bases). V was shortened by 6 bases and J by 2 bases, with 13 bases between the two germline ends. The germline V gene has CDR1 MNHNS and CDR2 SASEGT. The CDR3 is made up of 15 amino acids. As DNA, the CDR3 is TGTGCCAGCAGACCCGGACAGTTTAACACCGGGGAGCTGTTTTTT. Amino acid sequence: CASRPGQFNTGELFF.

This clonotype came up a few times. The chain couples TRBV29-1 to TRBJ1-2; D is unclear. The CDR3 has 12 residues. V shed 7 bases and J shed 8 bases, with 17 bases lying between them. Germline values: CDR1 SQVTM, CDR2 ANQGSEA. The CDR3 DNA reads TGCAGCGAGGCCGCTTGGGTTGACGGCTACACCTTC. Translation gives CSEAAWVDGYTF.